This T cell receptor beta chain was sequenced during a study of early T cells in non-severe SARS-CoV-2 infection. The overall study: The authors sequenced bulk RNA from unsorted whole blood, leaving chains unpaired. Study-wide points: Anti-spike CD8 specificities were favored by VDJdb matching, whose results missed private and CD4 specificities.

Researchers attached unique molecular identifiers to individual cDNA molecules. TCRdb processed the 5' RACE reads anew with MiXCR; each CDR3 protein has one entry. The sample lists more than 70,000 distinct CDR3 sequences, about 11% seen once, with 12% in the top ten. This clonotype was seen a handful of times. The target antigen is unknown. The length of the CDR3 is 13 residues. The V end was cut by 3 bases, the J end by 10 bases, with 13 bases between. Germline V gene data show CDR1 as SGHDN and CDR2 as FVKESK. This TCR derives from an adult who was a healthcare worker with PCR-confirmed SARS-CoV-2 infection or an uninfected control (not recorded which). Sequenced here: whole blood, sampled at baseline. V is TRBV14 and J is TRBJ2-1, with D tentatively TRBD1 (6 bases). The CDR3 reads CASSQISGDEQFF. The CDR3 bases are TGTGCCAGCAGCCAGATATCAGGGGACGAGCAGTTCTTC. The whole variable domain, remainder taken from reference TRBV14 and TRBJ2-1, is EAGVTQFPSHSVIEKGQTVTLRCDPISGHDNLYWYRRVMGKEIKFLLHFVKESKQDESGMPNNRFLAERTGGTYSTLKVQPAELEDSGVYFCASSQISGDEQFFGPGTRLTVL.